Sequencing of this T cell receptor (beta chain) was carried out in a study of radiotherapy plus CTLA-4 blockade in lung cancer. Overall study findings and caveats: Clones of tumor-derived TCRs expanded in blood after radiotherapy plus ipilimumab.

The germline CDR1 and CDR2 sequences are KGHSH and LQKENI. Trimming took off 6 bases at V and 10 bases at J, with 18 bases between the two ends. The CDR3 is 14 residues long. Data came from immunoSEQ multiplex PCR; TCRdb stores just in-frame clones and leaves some out. The sample contains about 45,000 clones, approximately 79% of which appear only once. Notes on this clone: Its specificity is not known.

The V call is TRBV18, the J call TRBJ2-2; D might be TRBD2 (6 bases). This sequence was found in a human donor with non-small cell lung cancer who had stable disease on radiotherapy plus ipilimumab. This specimen consisted of peripheral blood, obtained from a patient treated with radiotherapy plus ipilimumab. CDR3 in amino acids: CASSPSWDFPELFF. The DNA of the CDR3 is TGTGCCAGCTCTCCGAGCTGGGACTTTCCGGAGCTGTTTTTT.